The present TCR beta chain was sequenced within a study of cytomegalovirus exposure and HLA in healthy donors. The protocol was immunoSEQ multiplex PCR, while the TCRdb copy is restricted to in-frame clones and leaves out a portion. The repertoire includes 70,000 or so clones, 94% of them detected once, and about 1.4% sits in the top ten. This clone was observed once. The junction and the germline gene differ at one end; a read error may be behind it. The receptor was isolated from a man aged 18 to 29 in good health and CMV-seropositive. The sequenced material came from PBMCs.

In DNA, the CDR3 is TGTGCTAGCAGCCAGCTCGGACTAGCGGGGGGGGAAGAGACCCAGTACTTC. Amino acid sequence: CASSQLGLAGGEETQYF. This chain joins TRBV7-7 and TRBJ2-5; 15 bases are a match to TRBD2. Per the germline V gene, CDR1 is SSHAT and CDR2 is FNYEAQ (reference sequence). The CDR3 has 17 residues.